The T cell receptor (beta chain) described here comes from a study of blood T cell repertoires in COVID-19. Across the whole study: Samples came from the United States, Italy and Spain, spanning acute and convalescent COVID-19. T cells, B-cell-depleted T cells, or PBMCs supplied cDNA or gDNA.

How the authors handled the data: Reference gene primer amplification yielded estimated nucleated cell counts. Assay: immunoSEQ multiplex PCR; the TCRdb copy retains only in-frame clones and omits some. V and J calls and clone size are given by that table; D and trimming were obtained from the DNA. The repertoire includes about 150,000 clones, roughly 80% of them detected once, and 4.5% to 6% sits in the top ten. The specimen was peripheral blood. The TCR comes from a human donor in a cohort sampled during active COVID-19.

Written as DNA, the CDR3 is TGTGCCAGCAGCGTAGGAGTATCTGGGGCCAACGTCCTGACTTTC. Protein product: CASSVGVSGANVLTF. This chain uses TRBV7-9 with TRBJ2-6; D unresolved. Looked up from germline, CDR1 is SEHNR and CDR2 is FQNEAQ (reference sequence). The CDR3 runs 15 residues. Trimming pared 5 bases from V and 1 base from J, leaving 9 bases between.